These 28 T cell receptor beta chains came from one sample sequenced in a study of response to subunit inactivated influenza vaccine. MiXCR, applied by TCRdb to the RT-PCR reads, yields one record per CDR3 protein. The sample gives about 170,000 distinct CDR3 sequences, roughly 10% of which show up once; about 40% is in the top ten. Sample: CD8+ T cells sorted from PBMCs, taken 23 to 25 months after vaccination. The receptors originated from a man aged 50 to 69 who received an inactivated influenza vaccine.

Of note for this clonotype: A much more abundant neighbour one base away suggests this may be a read error. The gene calls are TRBV11-2 and TRBJ2-3; 11 positions match TRBD2. Germline CDR1 SGHAT, CDR2 FQNNGV. There are 19 residues in the CDR3. The trim removed 5 bases at V and 4 bases at J, leaving 17 bases unmatched. The CDR3 coding sequence is TGTGCCAGCAGCGAGGAACTAGCGGGAGTAAAACTAATATCAGATACGCAGTATTTT. The encoded protein is CASSEELAGVKLISDTQYF. Based on the CDR3 plus reference TRBV11-2 and TRBJ2-3, the full variable domain is EAGVAQSPRYKIIEKRQSVAFWCNPISGHATLYWYQQILGQGPKLLIQFQNNGVVDDSQLPKDRFSAERLKGVDSTLKIQPAKLEDSAVYLCASSEELAGVKLISDTQYFGPGTRLTVL.

Remarks on this clonotype: Mismatch with germline at one junction end may stem from a read error. This chain links TRBV7-7 with TRBJ2-5; either TRBD1 or TRBD2 may supply D (6 bases each). This CDR3 spans 15 amino acids. CDR1 is SSHAT and CDR2 is FNYEAQ in the germline V gene (reference sequence). DNA for the CDR3: TGTGTCAGCAGCTCCCTACTCGGGGGCGTAGAGACCCAGTACTTC. As protein: CVSSSLLGGVETQYF.

V and J are TRBV10-3 and TRBJ2-4; the match to TRBD2 covers 9 bases. CDR1 is ENHRY, CDR2 SYGVKD, per germline. V gave up 2 bases and J gave up 0 bases; unmatched junction bases: 11. The CDR3 has 19 residues. The CDR3 DNA is TGTGCCATCAGTGAGCTCTGGGCAGGGCGGGAGGGAGCCAAAAACATTCAGTACTTC. Translated, it gives CAISELWAGREGAKNIQYF.

The J gene is TRBJ2-5, the V gene TRBV6-1; 7 nucleotides line up with TRBD1. This CDR3 has 15 residues. V lost 4 bases and J lost 3; bases outside the gene matches: 8. The germline V gene has CDR1 MNHNS and CDR2 SASEGT. The CDR3 sequence is CASSVRQGRKETQYF. The CDR3 nucleotides read TGTGCCAGCAGTGTCCGACAGGGTCGGAAAGAGACCCAGTACTTC.

Many counts were recorded for this clonotype. This sequence joins TRBV7-6 and TRBJ2-1; no reliable D call. The CDR3 covers 15 residues. Trimming left V 1 base short and J 2 bases short, with 9 bases between. Germline CDR1 reads SGHVS; CDR2 reads FNYEAQ. CDR3 coding DNA: TGTGCCAGCAGCTTAGATTCTAGGACCTACAATGAGCAGTTCTTC. It translates to CASSLDSRTYNEQFF.

The sample holds a few counts of this clonotype. This CDR3 is CASSEFSGGLDTQYF. The CDR3 DNA reads as TGTGCCAGCAGTGAATTTAGCGGGGGCCTGGATACGCAGTATTTT. The rearrangement joins TRBV25-1 to TRBJ2-3; TRBD2 matches at 9 bases. V was pared by 1 base and J by 6 bases, with 5 bases of the junction left unmatched. Germline values: CDR1 MGHDK, CDR2 SYGVNS. The CDR3 is made up of 15 amino acids.

This clonotype was detected only a few times. CDR3 DNA: TGCAGTGCCCATGGGGGACAGGGATCCCACGAGCAGTACTTC. Its translation is CSAHGGQGSHEQYF. The chain couples TRBV20-1 to TRBJ2-7, with 9 bases identical to TRBD1. The germline gives CDR1 DFQATT, CDR2 SNEGSKA (reference sequence). The CDR3 is made up of 14 amino acids. Trimming cost V 6 bases and J 5 bases; bases outside gene matches: 11.

The chain has TRBV12-3 or TRBV12-4 and TRBJ2-1; 7 bases match TRBD2. The CDR3 is 17 residues long. Trimming took 3 bases from V and 0 from J; bases not matched to a gene: 8. The CDR3 bases are TGTGCCAGCAGTTTTAGTGGCGGGGGTATCTCCTACAATGAGCAGTTCTTC. Protein product: CASSFSGGGISYNEQFF.

The chain couples TRBV20-1 to TRBJ2-7, with D unclear. Germline V gene data show CDR1 as DFQATT and CDR2 as SNEGSKA (reference sequence). The ends were cut back, 4 bases at V and 1 base at J, with 14 bases in the middle. This CDR3 comprises 14 residues. The CDR3 DNA sequence: TGCAGTGCTATCCCCGTTGAGGTTTCCTACGAGCAGTACTTC. Its protein product is CSAIPVEVSYEQYF.

The V and J genes are TRBV12-3 or TRBV12-4 and TRBJ2-1; TRBD1 matches at 7 bases. CDR3 length: 15 residues. With 3 bases clipped from V and 4 bases from J, the junction kept 6 bases outside the gene matches. CDR3: CASSFEPGQYNEQFF. CDR3 nucleotide sequence: TGTGCCAGCAGTTTCGAGCCGGGACAGTACAATGAGCAGTTCTTC.

The chain carries TRBV12-3 or TRBV12-4 and TRBJ2-2; maybe TRBD2 (5 bases). The V gene lost 5 bases and the J gene lost 4 bases, with 11 bases spanning the gap. The CDR3 extends over 14 amino acids. DNA for the CDR3: TGTGCCAGCAGTCCCGGGATCATCACCGGGGAGCTGTTTTTT. Amino acid sequence: CASSPGIITGELFF.

This clonotype was detected ten times or more. The chain recombines TRBV29-1 with TRBJ2-1, with 9 bases that match TRBD2. CDR3 length: 16 amino acids. Germline-derived CDR1 and CDR2 are SQVTM and ANQGSEA. V lost 3 bases and J lost 0; bases outside the gene matches: 6. The CDR3 loop is CSVEGISGSSYNEQFF. CDR3 coding DNA: TGCAGCGTTGAGGGGATTAGCGGGAGCTCCTACAATGAGCAGTTCTTC.

The chain links TRBV6-5 to TRBJ2-1; 7 nucleotides align to TRBD1. The CDR3 has 14 residues. The junction had 10 bases not matched to a gene; V was cut back by 2 bases and J by 12 bases. Germline V CDR1 and CDR2: MNHEY, SVGAGI. The CDR3 sequence: CASSYTTPRTGQFF. CDR3 sequence (DNA): TGTGCCAGCAGTTACACAACTCCCCGGACAGGGCAGTTCTTC.

The V call is TRBV9, the J call TRBJ2-7; 10 bases match TRBD2. V trimming: 2 bases; J trimming: 3 bases; junction bases outside the gene matches: 5. The CDR3 totals 15 residues. Per the germline V gene, CDR1 is SGDLS and CDR2 is YYNGEE. The CDR3 coding sequence is TGTGCCAGCAGCGTGGCTGCTAGCGGGAGCTACGAGCAGTACTTC. Protein sequence: CASSVAASGSYEQYF.

The table lists this clonotype with many counts. V and J are TRBV5-5 and TRBJ2-1; TRBD2 matches 8 bases. V was clipped by 2 bases and J by 4 bases; unmatched bases: 8. CDR1 SGHKS and CDR2 YYEKEE come from the germline V gene (reference sequence). The CDR3 has 16 residues. CDR3 region: CASSFLGAGGYNEQFF. For the CDR3, the DNA is TGTGCCAGCAGCTTTCTTGGTGCGGGGGGTTACAATGAGCAGTTCTTC.

This clonotype showed up many times. The chain has TRBV5-1 and TRBJ2-7, with a possible D match to TRBD2 (6 bases). The germline gives CDR1 SGHRS, CDR2 YFSETQ. The ends were cut back, 0 bases at V and 5 bases at J, with 6 bases in the middle. The CDR3 length is 12 residues. The CDR3 DNA is TGCGCCAGCAGCTTGGGGGGGGACGAGCAGTACTTC. Translation: CASSLGGDEQYF.

There are many counts of this clonotype. The genes are TRBV6-2 or TRBV6-3 and TRBJ2-3; D unresolved. The V gene's germline CDR1 is MNHEY and CDR2 SVGEGT. The V gene lost 4 bases and the J gene lost 6 bases, with 8 bases spanning the gap. The CDR3 is 12 amino acids. The CDR3 region has the DNA TGTGCCAGCAGTTCTCCGGCGGATACGCAGTATTTT. It encodes CASSSPADTQYF.

The chain joins TRBV11-1 to TRBJ2-5; 11 nucleotides agree with TRBD2. V shed 5 bases and J 0 bases; nucleotides not matched to a gene: 11. This CDR3 contains 18 residues. Germline V gives CDR1 SGHAT, CDR2 FQDESV (reference sequence). The CDR3 loop reads CASSAVVIAGGYQETQYF. The CDR3 nucleotides are TGTGCCAGCAGCGCCGTGGTAATAGCGGGAGGGTACCAAGAGACCCAGTACTTC.

The chain's CDR3 is CASSGGGGRDYEQYF. The CDR3 DNA is TGTGCCAGCAGCGGGGGGGGAGGCAGAGACTACGAGCAGTACTTC. V and J are TRBV9 and TRBJ2-7; TRBD2 matches 7 bases. There are 15 residues in the CDR3. V shed 3 bases and J 3 bases; nucleotides not matched to a gene: 9. Per the germline V gene, CDR1 is SGDLS and CDR2 is YYNGEE.

This clonotype has at least ten counts. The J gene is TRBJ2-1, the V gene TRBV19; TRBD1 matches 8 bases. V lost 5 bases, J lost 4 bases, and 7 bases stayed unmatched. The CDR3 contains 15 residues. Germline loops: CDR1 LNHDA, CDR2 SQIVND (reference sequence). CDR3 coding DNA: TGTGCCAGTAGTCTCGGACAGGGTATTTACAATGAGCAGTTCTTC. Amino acids: CASSLGQGIYNEQFF.

This clonotype was detected only a few times. A read error may produce the germline difference seen at one junction end. This chain links TRBV27 with TRBJ2-4, with TRBD2 matching over 10 bases. The CDR3 runs 16 residues. Per germline, CDR1 MNHEY and CDR2 SMNVEV (reference sequence). The CDR3 DNA reads as TGTGCCAGCAGTTACATAAGCGGGAGGGCCCCGAATCCACTTTATTTC. Translating it yields CASSYISGRAPNPLYF.

There are many counts of this clonotype. V gene TRBV10-3 combines with J gene TRBJ2-7; 7 positions agree with TRBD2. The CDR3 sequence is 16 residues long. V shed 2 bases and J 1 base; nucleotides not matched to a gene: 8. Germline V lookup: CDR1 ENHRY, CDR2 SYGVKD. The CDR3 is CAISEPGASGSYEQYF. The CDR3 region has the DNA TGTGCCATCAGTGAGCCCGGAGCTAGCGGTTCCTACGAGCAGTACTTC.

This clonotype was observed a handful of times. V and J are TRBV29-1 and TRBJ2-1; 13 bases match TRBD2. Trimming removed 4 bases from V and 5 bases from J; junction bases left unmatched: 2. CDR3 length equals 14 residues. CDR1 is SQVTM and CDR2 is ANQGSEA in the germline V gene. As DNA, the CDR3 is TGCAGCGTTGCCGGGACTAGCGGGAACAATGAGCAGTTCTTC. It encodes CSVAGTSGNNEQFF.

The sample holds a few counts of this clonotype. This chain uses TRBV4-1 with TRBJ1-1; maybe TRBD1 (5 bases). The V gene's germline CDR1 is MGHRA and CDR2 YSYEKL. This CDR3 comprises 16 residues. V was clipped by 5 bases and J by 0 bases, with 16 bases between them. The CDR3 DNA sequence: TGCGCCAGCAGCTCACCCGACAGTTCCATGAACACTGAAGCTTTCTTT. As protein: CASSSPDSSMNTEAFF.

There are a few counts of this clonotype. The rearrangement joins TRBV4-2 to TRBJ2-1; D tentatively reads TRBD1 or TRBD2 (5 bases each). The V gene's germline CDR1 is LGHNA and CDR2 YNFKEQ. V was shortened by 1 base and J by 0 bases, with 13 bases between the two germline ends. CDR3 length: 17 residues. The CDR3 bases are TGTGCCAGCAGCCAAGGGGCGAGGGGTGGCTCCTACAATGAGCAGTTCTTC. It specifies CASSQGARGGSYNEQFF.

This clonotype was detected a few times. The chain recombines TRBV11-2 with TRBJ2-7, with D uncertain. Trimming removed 0 bases from V and 3 bases from J, with 9 bases in between. This CDR3 has 14 amino acids. CDR1 is SGHAT and CDR2 is FQNNGV in the germline V gene. The CDR3 loop is CASSLDPGNYEQYF. DNA of the CDR3: TGTGCCAGCAGCTTAGACCCAGGAAACTACGAGCAGTACTTC.

This clonotype was found a few times. This sequence joins TRBV29-1 and TRBJ2-3, with TRBD1 matching 7 bases. V dropped 2 bases and J dropped 0; count of bases not matched to a gene: 14. The CDR3 length is 18 residues. Germline V gives CDR1 SQVTM, CDR2 ANQGSEA. DNA for the CDR3: TGCAGCGTTGAAAAGTCCCGGGACAGCTTCCTTAGCACAGATACGCAGTATTTT. Protein: CSVEKSRDSFLSTDTQYF.

This clonotype was detected many times. J is TRBJ2-1 and V is TRBV11-2, with D perhaps TRBD2 (5 bases). The CDR3 covers 12 residues. Trimming shortened V by 4 bases and J by 9 bases, and 10 bases separated the two germline ends. Germline lookup yields CDR1 SGHAT and CDR2 FQNNGV. The CDR3 DNA reads TGTGCCAGCAGCTCCCGGGGAGTTGAGCAGTTCTTC. Amino acid sequence: CASSSRGVEQFF.